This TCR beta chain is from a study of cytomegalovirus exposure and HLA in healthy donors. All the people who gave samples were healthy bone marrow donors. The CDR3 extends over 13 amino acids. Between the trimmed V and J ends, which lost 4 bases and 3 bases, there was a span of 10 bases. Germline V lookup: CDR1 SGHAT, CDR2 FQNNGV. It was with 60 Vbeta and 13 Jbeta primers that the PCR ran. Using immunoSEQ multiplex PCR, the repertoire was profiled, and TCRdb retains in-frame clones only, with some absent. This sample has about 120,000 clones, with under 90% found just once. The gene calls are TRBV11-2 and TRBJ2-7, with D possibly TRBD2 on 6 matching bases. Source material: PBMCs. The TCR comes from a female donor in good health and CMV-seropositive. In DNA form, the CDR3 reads TGTGCCAGCAGCTCTAGGGGAGGCTACGAGCAGTACTTC. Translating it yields CASSSRGGYEQYF.